This T cell receptor beta chain was sequenced during a study of blood T cell repertoires in COVID-19. Overall study: Specimens from acute and convalescent COVID-19 originated in the United States, Italy and Spain. T cells, B-cell-depleted T cells, or PBMCs provided the cDNA or gDNA that served as material.

The CDR3 has 12 residues. Per the germline V gene, CDR1 is MNHEY and CDR2 is SVGAGI. The junction had 5 bases not matched to a gene; V was cut back by 6 bases and J by 10 bases. How the authors handled the data: Nucleated cell counts were estimated from reference gene primer amplification. The method was immunoSEQ multiplex PCR; TCRdb's version includes in-frame clones alone and lacks a portion of them. V, J and clone size are taken as reported in that table, and D and trimming were inferred from the DNA itself. This table has some 160,000 clones, over 75% appearing once. The sample was peripheral blood. The chain has TRBV6-5 and TRBJ2-1, with TRBD1 matching over 8 bases. This clonotype originated in a woman aged 55 to 70 with active COVID-19. The CDR3 spells CASSRQGLEQFF. CDR3 nucleotides: TGTGCCAGCAGCAGACAGGGGTTGGAGCAGTTCTTC.